This TCR beta chain emerged from a study of shared clonotypes between healthy human individuals. Study outcomes and limitations: It was the non-shared clonotypes that had lower generation probabilities than clonotypes shared by all four donors.

Per sorted-subset replicate PCR, input was 150 to 250 ng DNA, representing tens of thousands of T cell genomes. Data came from immunoSEQ multiplex PCR; TCRdb stores just in-frame clones and leaves some out. This sample has roughly 2.5 million clones; approximately 90% occur once, and the top ten carry roughly 0.13%. Details on this clone: Its antigen remains unknown.

Germline CDR1 reads SGHRS; CDR2 reads YFSETQ. V gave up 0 bases and J gave up 7 bases, with 13 bases separating them. The CDR3 loop spans 14 amino acids. The J gene is TRBJ1-2, the V gene TRBV5-1; the D gene is possibly TRBD1 (6 bases). This TCR was sampled from a young man in good health. The sequenced sample consisted of naive CD4+ T cells sorted from blood. As to subset: CD45RA+ positively selected. DNA for the CDR3: TGCGCCAGCAGCTTGGCGGGGGGGCGCGGTGGCTACACCTTC. Its protein is CASSLAGGRGGYTF.